This entry is about one T cell receptor (beta chain). The antigen this receptor binds is unknown. Base qualities were left out, and no much larger clone turns up one base away. TCRbeta CDR3 regions were amplified from genomic DNA by means of the immunoSEQ Assay, a bias-controlled multiplex PCR. In the original analysis: Within the assay, amplification of reference gene primers was used to estimate how many nucleated cells each sample contained. To quantify the absolute abundance of each unique TCRbeta CDR3 rearrangement, sequence reads were collapsed and filtered. For each sample, productive Simpson clonality was calculated as the square root of Simpson's diversity index across productive rearrangements. TCRdb's version of the immuneACCESS table is confined to in-frame rearrangements and falls short of the full clone set. An unresolved V gene accounts for under half of the shortfall where checked; the remainder is of unknown origin. V and J calls and clone size are given by that table; D and trimming were obtained from the DNA. The sample includes about 9,200 clones, with roughly 90% observed a single time. The ten largest clones represent 9.4% of the sample.

The germline V gene (reference sequence) specifies LNHNV as CDR1 and YYDKDF as CDR2. The CDR3, cysteine through phenylalanine, is 17 amino acids long. Only the CDR3 DNA is retained, 51 bases long and in frame from the first base. The junction shows trimming of 4 bases on V and 10 bases on J, plus 28 bases between the germline ends. Each collaborating institution followed its own protocols to collect whole blood in K2EDTA tubes. For TCRbeta analysis, collaborators shipped samples in one of three forms: frozen whole blood, isolated PBMCs, or DNA extracted from either of those sample types. This sample stems from a study of blood T cell repertoires in COVID-19 (dated by TCRdb to the early 2020s). Background on the whole study: Samples covering the acute and convalescent phases of COVID-19 were provided by collaborators in the United States, Italy and Spain. The material from the prospective study consisted of cDNA or gDNA derived from T cells, B-cell-depleted T cells, or PBMCs. Deeply sampled blood TCRbeta repertoires from subjects exposed to, actively infected with, or recovered from COVID-19 were included in the dataset. The repertoires were released in a freely available public database meant as a resource for research on the immune response to SARS-CoV-2. Samples came from the ongoing ImmuneRACE study (first 160 participants) plus 1,254 subjects from 6 global collaborators. The sample metadata nearly always contained a de-identified subject ID, COVID-19 status, age in years and sex. Where available, HLA class I and class II types were obtained from metadata supplied by the sample provider rather than from assay-based typing. The investigation overall reported the following: The quantity of clinical and demographic metadata differed by source and by participant and was supplied without curation.

Sequencing was performed on peripheral blood. The sequence is built from TRBV15 and TRBJ1-1; tentative D gene TRBD1, with 6 bases matching. The clonotype was recovered from a man aged 55 to 70 with acute or convalescent COVID-19. The DNA is TGTGCCACCAGCACCGGGGCGTTGGGTCAGCAGGGGATCGGAGCTTTCTTT. Its product reads: CATSTGALGQQGIGAFF. Beyond the CDR3, the reference TRBV15 and TRBJ1-1 genes provide the residues; the full variable domain reads: DAMVIQNPRYQVTQFGKPVTLSCSQTLNHNVMYWYQQKSSQAPKLLFHYYDKDFNNEADTPDNFQSRRPNTSFCFLDIRSPGLGDTAMYLCATSTGALGQQGIGAFFGQGTRLTVV.